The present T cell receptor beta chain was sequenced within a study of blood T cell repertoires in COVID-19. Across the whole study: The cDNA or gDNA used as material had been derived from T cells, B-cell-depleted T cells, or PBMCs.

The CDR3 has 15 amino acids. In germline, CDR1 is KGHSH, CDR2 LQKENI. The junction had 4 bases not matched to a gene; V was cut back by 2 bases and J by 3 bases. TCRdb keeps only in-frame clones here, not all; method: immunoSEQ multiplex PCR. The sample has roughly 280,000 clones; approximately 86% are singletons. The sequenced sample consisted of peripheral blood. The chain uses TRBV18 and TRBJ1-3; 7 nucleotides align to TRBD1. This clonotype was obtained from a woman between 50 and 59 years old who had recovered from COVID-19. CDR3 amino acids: CASSPRGLYGNTIYF. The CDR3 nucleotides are TGTGCCAGCTCACCAAGGGGGCTTTATGGAAACACCATATATTTT.